The 2 T cell receptor beta chains listed next were all sequenced from one sample in a study of shared clonotypes between healthy human individuals. Measured with immunoSEQ multiplex PCR; TCRdb has only the in-frame clones, and not every one. The table lists about 680,000 clones, 72% of them singletons, with about 1.8% in the top ten. The sequenced sample consisted of memory CD4+ T cells sorted from blood. Specified subset: CD45RA-negative fraction. Receptor source: a woman aged 25 to 39 in good health.

The gene calls are TRBV5-6 and TRBJ1-2; D call uncertain. V was trimmed by 1 base and J by 5 bases, leaving 6 bases between them. Germline V gene sequence: CDR1 SGHDT, CDR2 YYEEEE. The CDR3 has 12 amino acids. CDR3 region: CASSLYKYGYTF. CDR3 DNA: TGTGCCAGCAGCTTGTATAAATATGGCTACACCTTC.

The chain uses TRBV1 and TRBJ2-7; the DNA was not used to check the table's D call, TRBD2. TRBV1 is deemed a pseudogene. The CDR3 extends over 14 amino acids. The CDR3, as DNA: TGCACCAGCAGACTACAGCGGGAGGGAGACGAGCAGTACTTC. Protein sequence: CTSRLQREGDEQYF.